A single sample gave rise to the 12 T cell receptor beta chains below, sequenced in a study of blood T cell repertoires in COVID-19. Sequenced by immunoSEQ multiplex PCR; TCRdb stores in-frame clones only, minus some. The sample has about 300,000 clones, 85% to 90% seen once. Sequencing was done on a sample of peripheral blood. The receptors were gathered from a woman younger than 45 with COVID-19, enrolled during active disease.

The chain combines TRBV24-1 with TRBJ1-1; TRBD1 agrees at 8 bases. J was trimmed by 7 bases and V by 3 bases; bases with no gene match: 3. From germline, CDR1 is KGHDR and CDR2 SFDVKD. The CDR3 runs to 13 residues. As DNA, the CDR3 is TGTGCCACCAGTGATGGCGGGACAGGTGAAGCTTTCTTT. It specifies CATSDGGTGEAFF.

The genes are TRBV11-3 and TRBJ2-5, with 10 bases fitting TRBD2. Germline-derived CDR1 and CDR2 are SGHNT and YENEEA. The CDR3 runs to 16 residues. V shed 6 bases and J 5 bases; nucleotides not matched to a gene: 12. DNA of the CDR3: TGTGCCAGCAGACCAGACCTAGCGGGGGCTGCTGAGACCCAGTACTTC. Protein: CASRPDLAGAAETQYF.

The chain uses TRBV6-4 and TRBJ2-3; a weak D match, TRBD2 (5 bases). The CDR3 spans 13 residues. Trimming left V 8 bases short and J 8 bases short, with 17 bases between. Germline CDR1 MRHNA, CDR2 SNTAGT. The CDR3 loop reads CASAQVPEGTQYF. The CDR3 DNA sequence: TGTGCCAGCGCTCAGGTACCCGAGGGTACGCAGTATTTT.

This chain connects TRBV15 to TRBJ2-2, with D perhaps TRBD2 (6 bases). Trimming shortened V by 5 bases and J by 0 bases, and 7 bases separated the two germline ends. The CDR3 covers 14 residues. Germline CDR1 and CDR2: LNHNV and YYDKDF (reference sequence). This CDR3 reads CATSAGSNTGELFF. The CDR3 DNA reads TGTGCCACCAGCGCGGGGTCGAACACCGGGGAGCTGTTTTTT. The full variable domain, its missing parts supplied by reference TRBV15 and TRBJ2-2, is DAMVIQNPRYQVTQFGKPVTLSCSQTLNHNVMYWYQQKSSQAPKLLFHYYDKDFNNEADTPDNFQSRRPNTSFCFLDIRSPGLGDTAMYLCATSAGSNTGELFFGEGSRLTVL.

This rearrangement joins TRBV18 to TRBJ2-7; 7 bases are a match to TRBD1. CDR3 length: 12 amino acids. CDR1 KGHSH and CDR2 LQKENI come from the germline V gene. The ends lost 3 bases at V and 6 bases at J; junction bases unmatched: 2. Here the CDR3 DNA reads TGTGCCAGCTCACCCCCAGGGGGCGAGCAGTACGTC. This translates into CASSPPGGEQYV.

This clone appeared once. The CDR3 nucleotides read TGTGCCAGCAGCCCCAGGGAAGGGGGCAATCAGCCCCAGCATTTT. Its translation: CASSPREGGNQPQHF. The chain is built from TRBV7-2 and TRBJ1-5; a weak D match, TRBD1 (5 bases). V lost 5 bases and J 2 bases, leaving 13 bases between the germline ends. CDR1 SGHTA and CDR2 FQGNSA come from the germline V gene. This CDR3 contains 15 residues.

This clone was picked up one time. Here the CDR3 DNA reads TGTGCCAGCAGCCATACAGGTAACTATGGCTACACCTTC. Residues: CASSHTGNYGYTF. The rearrangement joins TRBV4-2 to TRBJ1-2; D is possibly TRBD1 (5 bases). This CDR3 comprises 13 residues. Germline V gene sequence: CDR1 LGHNA, CDR2 YNFKEQ. V was cut by 3 bases and J by 1 base, with 6 bases left in between.

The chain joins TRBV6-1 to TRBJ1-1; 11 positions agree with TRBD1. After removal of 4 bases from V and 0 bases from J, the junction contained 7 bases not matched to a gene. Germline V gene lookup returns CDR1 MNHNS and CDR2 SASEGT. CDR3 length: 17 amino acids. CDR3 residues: CASSARGQGALNTEAFF. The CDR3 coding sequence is TGTGCCAGCAGTGCCCGCGGACAGGGGGCTCTGAACACTGAAGCTTTCTTT.

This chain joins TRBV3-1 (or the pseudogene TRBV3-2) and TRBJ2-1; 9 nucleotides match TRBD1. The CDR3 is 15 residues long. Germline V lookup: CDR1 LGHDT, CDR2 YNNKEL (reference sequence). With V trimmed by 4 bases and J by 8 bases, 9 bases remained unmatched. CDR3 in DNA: TGTGCCAGCAGCCCCGGGACAGGGTGGGTGGATGAGCAGTTCTTC. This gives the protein CASSPGTGWVDEQFF.

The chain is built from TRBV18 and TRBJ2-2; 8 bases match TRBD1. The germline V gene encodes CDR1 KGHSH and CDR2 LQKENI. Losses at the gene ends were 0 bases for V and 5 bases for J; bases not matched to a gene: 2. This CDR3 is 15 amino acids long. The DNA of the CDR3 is TGTGCCAGCTCACCACCGGACAGGGCAACCGGGGAGCTGTTTTTT. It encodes CASSPPDRATGELFF.

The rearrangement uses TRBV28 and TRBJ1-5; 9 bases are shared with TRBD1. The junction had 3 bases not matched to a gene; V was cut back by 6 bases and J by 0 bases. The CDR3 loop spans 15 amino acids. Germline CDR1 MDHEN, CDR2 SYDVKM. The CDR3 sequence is CASSRTGDSNQPQHF. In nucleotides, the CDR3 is TGTGCCAGCAGCCGGACAGGGGATAGCAATCAGCCCCAGCATTTT.

CDR3 loop: CASSQEGLGTGLSYEQYF. CDR3 in DNA: TGCGCCAGCAGCCAAGAAGGGCTCGGGACAGGGCTTTCCTACGAGCAGTACTTC. The chain employs TRBV4-1 and TRBJ2-7; 9 positions agree with TRBD1. This CDR3 contains 18 residues. The germline gives CDR1 MGHRA, CDR2 YSYEKL. Losses at the gene ends were 0 bases for V and 1 base for J; bases not matched to a gene: 10.